This T cell receptor (beta chain) emerged from a study of blood T cell repertoires in COVID-19. Measured with immunoSEQ multiplex PCR; TCRdb has only the in-frame clones, and not every one. The sample holds more than 100,000 clones, roughly three quarters seen once. The germline V gene encodes CDR1 SGDLS and CDR2 YYNGEE. Trimming took 0 bases from V and 6 from J, leaving 24 bases between them. The CDR3 loop spans 18 amino acids. This TCR derives from a woman of 80 years or more with acute or convalescent COVID-19. The rearrangement links TRBV9 to TRBJ1-2; D is unresolved. Sequencing was performed on peripheral blood. The CDR3 nucleotides read TGTGCCAGCAGCGTAGGCGCAGGATACACAAGTCGGGGAGATGGCTACACCTTC. Translating gives CASSVGAGYTSRGDGYTF.